A single sample gave rise to the 30 T cell receptor beta chains below, sequenced in a study of T cell responses to AZD1222 COVID-19 vaccine (dated by TCRdb to the early 2020s). In light of the paper, this sample's time point label describes: about 28 days (+/-7) after the second vaccine dose. The library was prepared using the immunoSEQ multiplex PCR assay. What TCRdb holds here is the immuneACCESS table cut down to in-frame rearrangements. Part of the clones is not present; checked against another copy, under half of the missing clones reflect an unresolved V gene, and the others are unexplained. Across this sample there are approximately 74,000 clones, with 70% to 90% seen only once. The ten biggest clones cover under 1.5% of the sample. Here the sequenced sample was peripheral blood, taken 28 days after the second AZD1222 dose. The source is an adult who received the AZD1222 COVID-19 vaccine.

DNA of the CDR3: TGTGCCAGCAGCTCCCAGTGGACAGAAGAGACCCAGTACTTC. This encodes CASSSQWTEETQYF. The chain is built from TRBV7-2 and TRBJ2-5; weak D call: TRBD1 (6 bases). With 4 bases removed from V and 3 bases from J, the gap between germline ends came to 12 bases. CDR1 is SGHTA, CDR2 FQGNSA, per germline. This CDR3 spans 14 amino acids.

CDR3 sequence (DNA): TGTGCCTACCATGCGGGAGTGAGTGAGCAGTTCTTC. It specifies CAYHAGVSEQFF. The rearrangement links TRBV30 to TRBJ2-1; 7 bases map to TRBD2. Germline V gene data show CDR1 as GTSNPN and CDR2 as SVGIG (reference sequence). Trimming at V came to 7 bases and at J to 9 bases, leaving 9 bases not matched to a gene. The CDR3 has 12 residues.

Turning to this clone: No conserved phenylalanine or tryptophan ends this CDR3, so it is likely a read error. The V and J genes are TRBV6-5 and TRBJ1-2; 8 bases match TRBD1. CDR3 length equals 13 residues. J was trimmed by 7 bases and V by 7 bases; bases with no gene match: 8. Per the germline V gene, CDR1 is MNHEY and CDR2 is SVGAGI. The CDR3 nucleotides read TGTGCCAGCACCCCAGGGGGCTCGGTTGGCTACACCCTC. Residues: CASTPGGSVGYTL.

On this clone: The sample carries other DNA sequences with the same CDR3. This chain uses TRBV18 with TRBJ2-7; TRBD2 matches at 8 bases. The CDR3 loop spans 15 amino acids. Losses at the gene ends were 6 bases for V and 4 bases for J; bases not matched to a gene: 11. Germline V lookup: CDR1 KGHSH, CDR2 LQKENI. The CDR3 sequence: CASSPTSGGAYEQYF. CDR3 coding DNA: TGTGCCAGCTCTCCCACTAGCGGCGGGGCGTACGAGCAGTACTTC.

The chain couples TRBV3-1 (or the pseudogene TRBV3-2) to TRBJ1-1; 8 bases are a match to TRBD1. The CDR3 has 16 amino acids. J lost 5 bases, V lost 3 bases, and 11 bases had no gene match. Germline V gives CDR1 LGHDT, CDR2 YNNKEL (reference sequence). CDR3 nucleotide sequence: TGTGCCAGCAGCCAGGAAGGGACAGGAGGGGTTACTGAAGCTTTCTTT. It yields the protein CASSQEGTGGVTEAFF.

The V call is TRBV7-3, the J call TRBJ2-1; D assignment may be TRBD1 or TRBD2 (5 bases each). This CDR3 is built from 15 residues. In germline, CDR1 is SGHTA, CDR2 FQGTGA. Trimming cost V 5 bases and J 10 bases, with 21 bases left between them. The CDR3 loop reads CASSLGSGVGTEQFF. CDR3 coding DNA: TGTGCCAGCAGCCTCGGTAGTGGGGTAGGGACGGAGCAGTTCTTC.

This clone showed up just once. The rearrangement links TRBV2 to TRBJ1-3, with D possibly being TRBD1 (5 bases). This CDR3 comprises 18 residues. The germline V gene has CDR1 SNHLY and CDR2 FYNNEI. Trimming took off 4 bases at V and 4 bases at J, with 23 bases between the two ends. Written as DNA, the CDR3 is TGTGCCAGCAGTGCTATCTTGCAGGGACCGACTCGCGGAAACACCATATATTTT. Translation: CASSAILQGPTRGNTIYF.

The gene calls are TRBV19 and TRBJ2-3; the match to TRBD2 covers 11 bases. Germline values: CDR1 LNHDA, CDR2 SQIVND (reference sequence). CDR3 size: 16 residues. The junction had 6 bases not matched to a gene; V was cut back by 5 bases and J by 2 bases. The CDR3 sequence: CASSLGTSGHTDTQYF. In nucleotides, the CDR3 is TGTGCCAGTAGTCTGGGGACTAGCGGACACACAGATACGCAGTATTTT.

The gene calls are TRBV11-1 and TRBJ2-2, with 11 bases that match TRBD2. V gave up 4 bases and J gave up 4 bases; unmatched junction bases: 5. The CDR3 consists of 16 residues. In germline, CDR1 is SGHAT, CDR2 FQDESV (reference sequence). The CDR3 DNA is TGTGCCAGCAGCTCATTTCTAGCGGGAGGCACCGGGGAGCTGTTTTTT. It yields the protein CASSSFLAGGTGELFF.

This chain joins TRBV6-5 and TRBJ2-7; TRBD2 aligns across 9 bases. The V gene's germline CDR1 is MNHEY and CDR2 SVGAGI. This CDR3 region has 15 residues. Trimming cost V 6 bases and J 3 bases; bases outside gene matches: 9. CDR3 coding DNA: TGTGCCAGCAGGCGGAGCGGGAGGCACGACTACGAGCAGTACTTC. Translation gives CASRRSGRHDYEQYF.

This chain connects TRBV14 to TRBJ2-2; D is perhaps TRBD2 (6 bases). Trimming took off 4 bases at V and 1 base at J, with 13 bases between the two ends. This CDR3 is built from 16 residues. CDR1 SGHDN and CDR2 FVKESK come from the germline V gene. CDR3 in amino acids: CASSLLARGNTGELFF. In nucleotides, the CDR3 is TGTGCCAGCAGCCTTTTGGCGCGGGGGAACACCGGGGAGCTGTTTTTT.

This rearrangement joins TRBV6-4 to TRBJ2-1, with a tentative D call TRBD1 (5 bases). There are 14 residues in the CDR3. Trimming cost V 7 bases and J 10 bases, with 20 bases left between them. The germline V gene encodes CDR1 MRHNA and CDR2 SNTAGT. Written as DNA, the CDR3 is TGTGCCAGCAAATGGACACAAGGTGTGAAGGAGCAGTTCTTC. This sequence encodes CASKWTQGVKEQFF.

This clone appeared once. This sequence joins TRBV30 and TRBJ1-2, with D unclear. The CDR3 totals 13 residues. V was shortened by 5 bases and J by 2 bases, with 12 bases between the two germline ends. The germline gives CDR1 GTSNPN, CDR2 SVGIG (reference sequence). The CDR3 loop is CAWSVGFNYGYTF. The CDR3 DNA sequence: TGTGCCTGGTCCGTGGGTTTCAACTATGGCTACACCTTC.

The genes are TRBV10-3 and TRBJ1-5; D gene uncertain. CDR3 length: 13 residues. Germline lookup yields CDR1 ENHRY and CDR2 SYGVKD. V dropped 9 bases and J dropped 0 bases, with 9 bases sitting between them. CDR3 region: CAISSGSNQPQHF. DNA for the CDR3: TGTGCCATTTCGTCCGGTAGCAATCAGCCCCAGCATTTT.

A note on this clone: The junction shows a germline mismatch at one end, possibly a read error. The V call is TRBV27, the J call TRBJ1-5, with D possibly being TRBD1 (5 bases). CDR3 size: 16 residues. CDR1 MNHEY and CDR2 SMNVEV come from the germline V gene (reference sequence). The CDR3 DNA sequence: TGTGCCAGCAGCTTATACGGGGGATATAGCAATCAGCCCCAGCATTTT. Residues: CASSLYGGYSNQPQHF.

This clone has just a few counts. The chain is built from TRBV20-1 and TRBJ2-7, with D perhaps given as TRBD1 or TRBD2 (5 bases each). V lost 3 bases, J lost 6 bases, and 18 bases lay in between. The CDR3 extends over 14 amino acids. The germline V gene has CDR1 DFQATT and CDR2 SNEGSKA (reference sequence). The CDR3 DNA follows: TGCAGTGCTAGTCCGGGGCCGGAACGGAGCGAGCAGTACTTC. Translated, it gives CSASPGPERSEQYF.

The chain carries TRBV11-3 and TRBJ2-1; TRBD2 is a possible D gene (6 bases). V was clipped by 6 bases and J by 12 bases, with 15 bases between them. The germline V gene has CDR1 SGHNT and CDR2 YENEEA. The CDR3 runs to 12 residues. The DNA for the CDR3 is TGTGCCAGCAGTCCGGGGGTCTTGGGGCAGTTCTTC. Translating it yields CASSPGVLGQFF. The full variable domain, its missing parts supplied by reference TRBV11-3 and TRBJ2-1, is EAGVVQSPRYKIIEKKQPVAFWCNPISGHNTLYWYLQNLGQGPELLIRYENEEAVDDSQLPKDRFSAERLKGVDSTLKIQPAELGDSAVYLCASSPGVLGQFFGPGTRLTVL.

This clone was picked up one time. V usage is TRBV18 and J usage is TRBJ2-7, with TRBD2 identical over 11 bases. Germline V gene data show CDR1 as KGHSH and CDR2 as LQKENI. The CDR3 is 16 amino acids. V was clipped by 5 bases and J by 2 bases; unmatched bases: 8. The CDR3 here is CASSSNSGRATYEQYF. The CDR3 region has the DNA TGTGCCAGCTCATCGAATAGCGGGAGGGCTACCTACGAGCAGTACTTC.

The chain combines TRBV3-1 (or the pseudogene TRBV3-2) with TRBJ2-7; D call uncertain. This CDR3 has 12 residues. With 4 bases removed from V and 0 bases from J, the gap between germline ends came to 4 bases. Looked up from germline, CDR1 is LGHDT and CDR2 is YNNKEL (reference sequence). The CDR3, as DNA: TGTGCCAGCAGCCGGTTCTCCTACGAGCAGTACTTC. This codes for CASSRFSYEQYF.

This chain links TRBV18 with TRBJ1-6; D is uncertain. CDR1 and CDR2 from the germline V gene are KGHSH and LQKENI. There are 14 residues in the CDR3. V was trimmed by 3 bases and J by 0 bases, leaving 3 bases between them. This CDR3 is CASSPSSYNSPLHF. The CDR3 nucleotides are TGTGCCAGCTCACCGTCCTCCTATAATTCACCCCTCCACTTT.

CDR3: CASTKRGSTSEQYF. CDR3 nucleotides: TGTGCCAGCACCAAACGGGGCTCGACCTCCGAGCAGTACTTC. The V call is TRBV6-5, the J call TRBJ2-7; D tentatively reads TRBD1 or TRBD2 (5 bases each). The CDR3 spans 14 residues. V shed 7 bases and J shed 6 bases, with 19 bases lying between them. Germline CDR1 and CDR2: MNHEY and SVGAGI.

This chain links TRBV12-3 or TRBV12-4 with TRBJ2-1; 10 bases line up with TRBD2. After removal of 2 bases from V and 8 bases from J, the junction contained 0 bases not matched to a gene. The CDR3 contains 13 residues. The CDR3 DNA reads as TGTGCCAGCAGTTTACTAGCGGGAGATGAGCAGTTCTTC. Its translation is CASSLLAGDEQFF.

The sample holds one count of this clone. V is TRBV18 and J is TRBJ2-5; D is possibly TRBD1 (5 bases). Trimming took 3 bases from V and 2 from J, leaving 7 bases between them. In germline, CDR1 is KGHSH, CDR2 LQKENI. This CDR3 is 13 amino acids long. CDR3 loop: CASSPGPQETQYF. CDR3 in DNA: TGTGCCAGCTCACCGGGGCCGCAAGAGACCCAGTACTTC.

The V call is TRBV25-1, the J call TRBJ1-2; D remains unclear. Germline CDR1 MGHDK, CDR2 SYGVNS. V shed 3 bases and J shed 1 base, with 12 bases lying between them. This CDR3 is 15 amino acids long. The CDR3 sequence: CASSDSSTVNYGYTF. The CDR3 region has the DNA TGTGCCAGCAGTGATTCTAGTACCGTTAACTATGGCTACACCTTC.

The rearrangement links TRBV6-6 to TRBJ1-2; TRBD1 agrees at 11 bases. The V gene end was trimmed by 2 bases and the J gene end by 7 bases; junction bases not matched to a gene: 9. The CDR3 is 16 residues long. Germline V gene lookup returns CDR1 MNHNY and CDR2 SVGAGI (reference sequence). DNA for the CDR3: TGTGCCAGCAGTTACCGGGGACAGGGGGTAACGGCTGGCTACACCTTC. Amino acids: CASSYRGQGVTAGYTF.

The chain combines TRBV19 with TRBJ1-6, with 7 bases lining up with TRBD1. V lost 3 bases, J lost 9 bases, and 11 bases stayed unmatched. This CDR3 region has 16 residues. CDR1 and CDR2 from the germline V gene are LNHDA and SQIVND (reference sequence). The CDR3 region is CASSMATGMQSSPLHF. The CDR3 DNA reads TGTGCCAGTAGTATGGCGACAGGGATGCAAAGTTCACCCCTCCACTTT.

The V gene is TRBV14, the J gene TRBJ2-1, with D possibly TRBD2 on 8 matching bases. The germline gives CDR1 SGHDN, CDR2 FVKESK. V was shortened by 4 bases and J by 1 base, with 26 bases between the two germline ends. The CDR3 extends over 20 amino acids. The CDR3 region is CASSPRGRGRPEASYNEQFF. The CDR3 region has the DNA TGTGCCAGCAGCCCGAGGGGGCGCGGGAGGCCGGAAGCGTCCTACAATGAGCAGTTCTTC. Together with reference TRBV14 and TRBJ2-1, the CDR3 gives the full variable domain: EAGVTQFPSHSVIEKGQTVTLRCDPISGHDNLYWYRRVMGKEIKFLLHFVKESKQDESGMPNNRFLAERTGGTYSTLKVQPAELEDSGVYFCASSPRGRGRPEASYNEQFFGPGTRLTVL.

V gene TRBV7-3 combines with J gene TRBJ1-2; maybe TRBD1 (6 bases). Trimming took 4 bases from V and 3 from J, leaving 6 bases between them. This CDR3 has 12 amino acids. Germline CDR1 SGHTA, CDR2 FQGTGA. CDR3 coding DNA: TGTGCCAGCAGCTCAGGGGACTATGGCTACACCTTC. Amino acid sequence: CASSSGDYGYTF.

V and J are TRBV4-2 and TRBJ2-1, with no clear D. V was shortened by 1 base and J by 9 bases, with 4 bases between the two germline ends. CDR1 LGHNA and CDR2 YNFKEQ come from the germline V gene. This CDR3 comprises 11 residues. CDR3 sequence reads: CASSQGAEQFF. In DNA form, the CDR3 reads TGTGCCAGCAGCCAAGGAGCTGAGCAGTTCTTC.

By sample fraction, this clone is large. The chain recombines TRBV7-2 with TRBJ2-7; 11 bases agree with TRBD1. The trim removed 7 bases at V and 3 bases at J, leaving 5 bases unmatched. Looked up from germline, CDR1 is SGHTA and CDR2 is FQGNSA. The CDR3 covers 14 residues. CDR3 bases: TGTGCCAGCACCCCCGGGACAGGGGGCTACGAGCAGTACTTC. Translated: CASTPGTGGYEQYF.